This T cell receptor beta chain was sequenced in a study of control samples from healthy donors and cancer patients. Here immunoSEQ multiplex PCR was the method, and the copy in TCRdb shows in-frame clones only, minus some. The data contain about 160,000 clones, roughly 94% of them seen just once; the ten biggest clones take up roughly 15%. Trimming pared 3 bases from V and 8 bases from J, leaving 19 bases between. Per germline, CDR1 SGDLS and CDR2 YYNGEE. The CDR3 runs 15 residues. The sample was PBMCs. The chain links TRBV9 to TRBJ2-3; D is perhaps TRBD1 (5 bases). The TCR originated in a man aged 55 to 70 with colorectal cancer. The CDR3 DNA reads TGTGCCAGCAGCGACGGGCCTACACCCCAGGGTACGCAGTATTTT. This translates into CASSDGPTPQGTQYF.